This TCR beta chain was identified in a study of blood T cell repertoires in COVID-19. About the research overall: Spain, Italy and the United States supplied samples that represented acute and convalescent COVID-19. T cells, B-cell-depleted T cells, or PBMCs supplied cDNA or gDNA.

Source study methods: Cell counts per sample came from amplifying reference gene primers. TCRdb keeps only in-frame clones here, not all; method: immunoSEQ multiplex PCR. V, J and clone size are taken as reported in that table, and D and trimming were inferred from the DNA itself. The sample records 150,000 to 200,000 clones, around 78% being singletons. The CDR3 covers 15 residues. The V end lost 2 bases, the J end lost 3 bases, and 12 bases lay between the germline ends. Germline V gene data show CDR1 as SGHAT and CDR2 as FQNNGV. The material sequenced was peripheral blood. The rearrangement joins TRBV11-2 to TRBJ2-3; no firm D call. The receptor's source is an elderly woman with active or convalescent COVID-19. DNA of the CDR3: TGTGCCAGCAGCTTAAGCGCTCGTGGGACAGATACGCAGTATTTT. Translation gives CASSLSARGTDTQYF.